These 3 T cell receptor beta chains were all obtained from the same sample, sequenced in a study of shared clonotypes between healthy human individuals. Measured with immunoSEQ multiplex PCR; TCRdb has only the in-frame clones, and not every one. This sample has 750,000 to 1,000,000 clones, with 80% to 95% found just once. CD8 cells classed as naive were CD45RO-negative and positively selected for CCR7, excluding terminally differentiated effector memory CD45RA+ cells. The sequenced sample was naive CD8+ T cells sorted from blood. The receptor set was obtained from a young man in good health.

The genes are TRBV29-1 and TRBJ2-7; tentative D call: TRBD1 (5 bases). The germline gives CDR1 SQVTM, CDR2 ANQGSEA. The V end lost 7 bases, the J end lost 0 bases, and 10 bases lay between the germline ends. CDR3 length: 12 amino acids. The CDR3 loop reads CSGRGLSYEQYF. The CDR3 DNA is TGCAGCGGAAGGGGCCTCTCCTACGAGCAGTACTTC.

V and J are TRBV29-1 and TRBJ2-1, with unresolved D. Germline lookup yields CDR1 SQVTM and CDR2 ANQGSEA. This CDR3 has 13 residues. The germline V and J ends were trimmed by 3 bases and 0 bases, with 6 bases remaining between them. The CDR3 reads CSVDRYSYNEQFF. The CDR3 DNA reads as TGCAGCGTTGATCGTTACTCCTACAATGAGCAGTTCTTC.

The chain joins TRBV27 to TRBJ2-1; no definite D call. This CDR3 contains 14 residues. V was clipped by 0 bases and J by 6 bases, with 9 bases between them. Germline V gene data show CDR1 as MNHEY and CDR2 as SMNVEV (reference sequence). Here the CDR3 DNA reads TGTGCCAGCAGTTTATCCTGGCCCGCCAATGAGCAGTTCTTC. Amino acids: CASSLSWPANEQFF.